Following are 24 T cell receptor beta chains from one sample sequenced in a study of cytomegalovirus exposure and HLA in healthy donors. The PCR employed 60 Vbeta primers together with 13 Jbeta primers. The protocol was immunoSEQ multiplex PCR, while the TCRdb copy is restricted to in-frame clones and leaves out a portion. The table has some 160,000 clones, about 75% seen once. Sequencing was carried out using PBMCs. The receptors originated from a man between 60 and 75 years old in good health and CMV-seronegative.

The chain carries TRBV19 and TRBJ2-1, with 13 bases aligning to TRBD2. The CDR3 covers 16 residues. J was trimmed by 1 base and V by 6 bases; bases with no gene match: 3. Germline V gene data show CDR1 as LNHDA and CDR2 as SQIVND (reference sequence). Written as DNA, the CDR3 is TGTGCCAGTAGACTAGCGGGAGGGCCGTCCTACAATGAGCAGTTCTTC. Translation: CASRLAGGPSYNEQFF.

The CDR3 reads CASSKQGAYNSPLHF. CDR3 sequence (DNA): TGTGCCAGCAGCAAGCAGGGGGCCTATAATTCACCCCTCCACTTT. This chain uses TRBV21-1 with TRBJ1-6; the D call TRBD1 from the table was never checked on the DNA. TRBV21-1 counts as a pseudogene. There are 15 residues in the CDR3.

This chain links TRBV5-4 with TRBJ2-5; TRBD1 might be the D (6 bases). The CDR3 loop spans 16 amino acids. Germline values: CDR1 SGHNT, CDR2 YYREEE (reference sequence). Deletions cut 1 base from V and 4 bases from J, with 17 bases between. CDR3 DNA sequence: TGTGCCAGCAGCTTGTCGACAGGTCCCGATGTAGAGACCCAGTACTTC. Translation: CASSLSTGPDVETQYF.

The chain recombines TRBV5-1 with TRBJ1-1; a possible D gene is TRBD1 (6 bases). Germline V gives CDR1 SGHRS, CDR2 YFSETQ. V shed 2 bases and J shed 4 bases, with 18 bases lying between them. This CDR3 region has 16 residues. In DNA, the CDR3 is TGCGCCAGCAGCTTAAACATACAGGGAGCGGCCACTGAAGCTTTCTTT. It codes for CASSLNIQGAATEAFF.

The table lists this clone with a count of one. The chain recombines TRBV5-1 with TRBJ2-5, with a tentative D call TRBD1 (5 bases). The CDR3 totals 13 residues. The germline V and J ends were trimmed by 1 base and 9 bases, with 13 bases remaining between them. CDR1 is SGHRS, CDR2 YFSETQ, per germline. The CDR3 is CASSLTDFRAQYF. The CDR3 bases are TGCGCCAGCAGCTTGACTGACTTCAGGGCCCAGTACTTC.

The chain uses TRBV27 and TRBJ2-2; 8 bases match TRBD2. This CDR3 is 14 amino acids long. The V segment lost 6 bases and the J segment 7 bases; nucleotides outside the gene matches: 7. Germline-derived CDR1 and CDR2 are MNHEY and SMNVEV (reference sequence). CDR3 region: CASRLAGGVGELFF. Here the CDR3 DNA reads TGTGCCAGCAGGTTGGCGGGGGGAGTCGGGGAGCTGTTTTTT.

V usage is TRBV6-5 and J usage is TRBJ1-2, with 7 bases matching TRBD1. After removal of 5 bases from V and 8 bases from J, the junction contained 8 bases not matched to a gene. Germline loops: CDR1 MNHEY, CDR2 SVGAGI. This CDR3 is 13 amino acids long. Here the CDR3 DNA reads TGTGCCAGCAGTCCCCAGACAGGGCCCGGCTACACCTTC. Amino acids: CASSPQTGPGYTF.

The genes are TRBV7-9 and TRBJ2-7, with 7 bases that match TRBD2. V dropped 5 bases and J dropped 3; count of bases not matched to a gene: 10. The CDR3 loop spans 15 amino acids. The germline gives CDR1 SEHNR, CDR2 FQNEAQ (reference sequence). The CDR3 loop reads CASSPLEGGIYEQYF. Here the CDR3 DNA reads TGTGCCAGCAGCCCCCTCGAGGGAGGGATCTACGAGCAGTACTTC. Filled out from reference TRBV7-9 and TRBJ2-7, the complete variable domain reads DTGVSQNPRHKITKRGQNVTFRCDPISEHNRLYWYRQTLGQGPEFLTYFQNEAQLEKSRLLSDRFSAERPKGSFSTLEIQRTEQGDSAMYLCASSPLEGGIYEQYFGPGTRLTVT.

The chain couples TRBV27 to TRBJ1-4; D is unresolved. Trimming took 6 bases from V and 4 from J, leaving 9 bases between them. Germline V gives CDR1 MNHEY, CDR2 SMNVEV (reference sequence). There are 13 residues in the CDR3. The CDR3 DNA reads TGTGCCAGCAGACGGGTGATTAATGAAAAACTGTTTTTT. It specifies CASRRVINEKLFF.

This clone was seen just once. The chain joins TRBV4-3 to TRBJ2-1; TRBD2 matches 8 bases. V dropped 0 bases and J dropped 7; count of bases not matched to a gene: 5. The germline CDR1 and CDR2 sequences are LGHNA and YSLEER. The CDR3 consists of 15 residues. CDR3 sequence: CASSQDWASGNEQFF. The DNA for the CDR3 is TGCGCCAGCAGCCAAGATTGGGCTAGCGGGAATGAGCAGTTCTTC.

The V and J genes are TRBV6-6 and TRBJ1-1; D not resolved. The CDR3 loop spans 12 amino acids. Trimming took off 5 bases at V and 3 bases at J, with 7 bases between the two ends. Per germline, CDR1 MNHNY and CDR2 SVGAGI (reference sequence). The CDR3 DNA follows: TGTGCCAGCAGTGTCCAGGACACTGAAGCTTTCTTT. Its translation is CASSVQDTEAFF.

V usage is TRBV11-2 and J usage is TRBJ1-2; TRBD1 aligns across 7 bases. Losses at the gene ends were 1 base for V and 5 bases for J; bases not matched to a gene: 13. This CDR3 has 17 residues. Per the germline V gene, CDR1 is SGHAT and CDR2 is FQNNGV. This CDR3 is CASSLGYRGGVGYGYTF. In DNA, the CDR3 is TGTGCCAGCAGCTTAGGCTATAGAGGGGGCGTCGGTTATGGCTACACCTTC.

The chain has TRBV11-2 and TRBJ1-2; D uncertain. The CDR3 contains 14 residues. Germline V gene lookup returns CDR1 SGHAT and CDR2 FQNNGV. V was clipped by 2 bases and J by 4 bases, with 11 bases between them. This chain's CDR3 is CASSLMQTLYGYTF. CDR3 nucleotides: TGTGCCAGCAGCTTAATGCAGACACTCTATGGCTACACCTTC.

The chain uses TRBV6-1 and TRBJ2-5; possible D gene TRBD2, 6 bases. The CDR3 has 12 residues. The germline V gene has CDR1 MNHNS and CDR2 SASEGT. Trimming removed 6 bases at V and 5 bases at J, with 10 bases between. The CDR3 bases are TGTGCCAGCAGGGGGACTCCGGAGACCCAGTACTTC. This codes for CASRGTPETQYF.

The CDR3 nucleotides read TGTGCCAGCAGTTTATTGGGGGCAGGGTATAGCAATCAGCCCCAGCATTTT. Its protein is CASSLLGAGYSNQPQHF. The genes are TRBV27 and TRBJ1-5, with D perhaps matching TRBD1 (6 bases). The ends were cut back, 1 base at V and 0 bases at J, with 13 bases in the middle. Germline values: CDR1 MNHEY, CDR2 SMNVEV (reference sequence). The CDR3 spans 17 residues.

This chain joins TRBV29-1 and TRBJ1-4; D call uncertain. The germline V gene encodes CDR1 SQVTM and CDR2 ANQGSEA. Trimming left V 8 bases short and J 4 bases short, with 14 bases between. This CDR3 has 13 amino acids. In DNA, the CDR3 is TGCAGCTTCACTAGGGCAAATAATGAAAAACTGTTTTTT. Translation gives CSFTRANNEKLFF.

This chain joins TRBV28 and TRBJ1-5; D not certain. Trimming pared 1 base from V and 7 bases from J, leaving 14 bases between. In germline, CDR1 is MDHEN, CDR2 SYDVKM. This CDR3 spans 15 amino acids. The CDR3 bases are TGTGCCAGCAGTTTATTTGGGGAAGAGGGACAGCCCCAGCATTTT. This translates into CASSLFGEEGQPQHF.

DNA of the CDR3: TGTGCCAGCAGCAACGTAATAGTAGCGGGAGTGTTCAATGAGCAGTTCTTC. It encodes CASSNVIVAGVFNEQFF. The rearrangement links TRBV28 to TRBJ2-1; 9 positions agree with TRBD2. CDR1 and CDR2 from the germline V gene are MDHEN and SYDVKM. This CDR3 has 17 residues. Trimming at V came to 6 bases and at J to 6 bases, leaving 15 bases not matched to a gene.

V is TRBV6-6 and J is TRBJ1-6; the match to TRBD1 covers 7 bases. Germline V gives CDR1 MNHNY, CDR2 SVGAGI (reference sequence). The J segment lost 5 bases and the V segment lost 5 bases, leaving 3 bases of the junction unmatched. This CDR3 is 14 amino acids long. Written as DNA, the CDR3 is TGTGCCAGCAGTCCTACAGGGGATAATTCACCCCTCCACTTT. Translated: CASSPTGDNSPLHF.

The J gene is TRBJ2-2, the V gene TRBV29-1, with a weak D call TRBD2 (6 bases). V was clipped by 7 bases and J by 6 bases, with 12 bases between them. CDR3 length: 12 amino acids. The germline V gene has CDR1 SQVTM and CDR2 ANQGSEA. For the CDR3, the DNA is TGCAGCGCCCTCGGGGAGGCCGGGGAGCTGTTTTTT. This translates into CSALGEAGELFF.

The chain recombines TRBV10-3 with TRBJ1-3; D is unclear. The V end lost 0 bases, the J end lost 5 bases, and 11 bases lay between the germline ends. CDR1 and CDR2 from the germline V gene are ENHRY and SYGVKD. This CDR3 comprises 15 residues. The DNA for the CDR3 is TGTGCCATCAGTGAGTCGTTGCGGAACCGAAACACCATATATTTT. Protein: CAISESLRNRNTIYF.

V and J are TRBV25-1 and TRBJ2-5; D is perhaps TRBD2 (5 bases). The CDR3 contains 14 residues. Germline V gene lookup returns CDR1 MGHDK and CDR2 SYGVNS. V lost 2 bases, J lost 2 bases, and 9 bases lay in between. The CDR3 here is CASSERLAQETQYF. In nucleotides, the CDR3 is TGTGCCAGCAGTGAACGGCTAGCACAAGAGACCCAGTACTTC.

The gene calls are TRBV28 and TRBJ2-5; tentative D call: TRBD2 (6 bases). The length of the CDR3 is 14 residues. Trimming removed 3 bases at V and 1 base at J, with 9 bases between. Looked up from germline, CDR1 is MDHEN and CDR2 is SYDVKM. CDR3 bases: TGTGCCAGCAGTTTTACGGGGGTCCAAGAGACCCAGTACTTC. Translation gives CASSFTGVQETQYF.

The chain recombines TRBV5-4 with TRBJ2-1; no firm D call. CDR1 SGHNT and CDR2 YYREEE come from the germline V gene (reference sequence). This CDR3 region has 12 residues. The V gene lost 3 bases and the J gene lost 7 bases, with 8 bases spanning the gap. This CDR3 is CASSWPSNEQFF. DNA of the CDR3: TGTGCCAGCAGCTGGCCCTCTAATGAGCAGTTCTTC.